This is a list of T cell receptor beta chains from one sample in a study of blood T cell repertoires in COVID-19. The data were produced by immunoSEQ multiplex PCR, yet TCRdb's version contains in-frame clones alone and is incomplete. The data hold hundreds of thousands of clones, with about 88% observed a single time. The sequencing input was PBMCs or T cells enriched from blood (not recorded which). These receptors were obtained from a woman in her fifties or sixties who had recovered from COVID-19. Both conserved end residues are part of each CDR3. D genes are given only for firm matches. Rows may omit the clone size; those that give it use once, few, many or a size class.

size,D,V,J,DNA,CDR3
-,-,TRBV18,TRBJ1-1,TGTGCCAGCTCACCCGGAGAAGAGGCTTTCTTT,CASSPGEEAFF
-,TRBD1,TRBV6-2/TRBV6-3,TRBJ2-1,TGTGCCAGCAGTAACCGACAGGGGGGGGATGAGCAGTTCTTC,CASSNRQGGDEQFF
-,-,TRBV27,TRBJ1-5,TGTGCCAGCAGCCCGGGAGGGAAGGGTCAGCCCCAGCATTTT,CASSPGGKGQPQHF
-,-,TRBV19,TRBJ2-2,TGTGCCAGTAGTATTGACAGATACACCGGGGAGCTGTTTTTT,CASSIDRYTGELFF
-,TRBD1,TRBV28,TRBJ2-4,TGTGCCAGCAGCTATGACAGGGGTACGTCCGACATTCAGTACTTC,CASSYDRGTSDIQYF
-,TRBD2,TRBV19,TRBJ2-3,TGTGCCAGTAGGGATTTAGCGGGAGACGTAGATACGCAGTATTTT,CASRDLAGDVDTQYF
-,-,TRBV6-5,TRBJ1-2,TGTGCCAGCAGTCCCCGGGACGGGGGATTCTATGGCTACACCTTC,CASSPRDGGFYGYTF
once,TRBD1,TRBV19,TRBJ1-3,TGTGCCAGTAGTCCTCGGACAGGGGGCACTGGAAACACCATATATTTT,CASSPRTGGTGNTIYF
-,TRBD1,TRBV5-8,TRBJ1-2,TGTGCCAGCAGCTTGACAGGGGGCTCTTTGGAGGCCGCTGGCTACACCTTC,CASSLTGGSLEAAGYTF
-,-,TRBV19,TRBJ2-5,TGTGCCAGTAGTATTTATCTAAATTGGCAAGAGACCCAGTACTTC,CASSIYLNWQETQYF
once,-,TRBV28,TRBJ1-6,TGTGCCAGCAGTTTATTACAGGGTAATTCACCCCTCCACTTT,CASSLLQGNSPLHF
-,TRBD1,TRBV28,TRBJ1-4,TGTGCCAGCAGCCTAACCGGGACAGGTATTGAAAAACTGTTTTTT,CASSLTGTGIEKLFF
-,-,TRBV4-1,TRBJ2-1,TGCGCCAGCAGCCAGGACAGAAATGAGCAGTTCTTC,CASSQDRNEQFF
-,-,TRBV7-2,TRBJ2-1,TGTGCCAGCAGCCCGGGATCCTCTCGGAATGAGCAGTTCTTC,CASSPGSSRNEQFF
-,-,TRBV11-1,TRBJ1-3,TGTGCCAGCAGCGCAGGGGCCTCTGGAAACACCATATATTTT,CASSAGASGNTIYF
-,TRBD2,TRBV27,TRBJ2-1,TGTGCCAGCAGTTTATTCGGACTAGCGGGATTAAGCTCCTACAATGAGCAGTTCTTC,CASSLFGLAGLSSYNEQFF
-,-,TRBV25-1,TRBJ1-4,TGTGCCAGCATGGAGGGGTCGGGGAGTGAAAAACTGTTTTTT,CASMEGSGSEKLFF
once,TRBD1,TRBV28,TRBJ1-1,TGTGCCAGCAGGCCCGGGACAGGGGTCAACACTGAAGCTTTCTTT,CASRPGTGVNTEAFF
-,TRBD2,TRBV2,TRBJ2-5,TGTGCCAGCACGGACGGGAGGGCAGAAGAGACCCAGTACTTC,CASTDGRAEETQYF
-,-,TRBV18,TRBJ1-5,TGTGCCAGCTCACAAAGGGGATCCGGTCAGCCCCAGCATTTT,CASSQRGSGQPQHF
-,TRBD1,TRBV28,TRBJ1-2,TGTGCCAGCAGTTTAAGTACAGGGGGCGGCTATGGCTACACCTTC,CASSLSTGGGYGYTF
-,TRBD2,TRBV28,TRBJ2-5,TGTGCCAGCAGGCAATCTAGCGGGCCGAAAGAGACCCAGTACTTC,CASRQSSGPKETQYF
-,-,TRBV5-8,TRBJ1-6,TGTGCCAGCAGTACAGGAGGGGTATCCCTCCACTTT,CASSTGGVSLHF
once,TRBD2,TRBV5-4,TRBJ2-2,TGTGCCAGCAGCTTGAAAGGCGGGGGAAACACCGGGGAGCTGTTTTTT,CASSLKGGGNTGELFF
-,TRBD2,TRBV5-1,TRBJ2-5,TGCGCCAGCAGCCGAGCAGGGCTGGCGACTAGCGGGAGTGAGACCCAGTACTTC,CASSRAGLATSGSETQYF
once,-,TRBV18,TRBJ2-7,TGTGCCAGCTCGCGAGATTACTACTACGAGCAGTACTTC,CASSRDYYYEQYF
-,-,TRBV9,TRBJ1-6,TGTGCCAGCACCTCCGCCTATAATTCACCCCTCCACTTT,CASTSAYNSPLHF
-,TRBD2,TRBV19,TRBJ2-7,TGTGCCAGTAGTATGGGTGACAGTGGGGGGGACGAGCAGTACTTC,CASSMGDSGGDEQYF
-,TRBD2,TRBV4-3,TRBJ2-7,TGCGCCAGCAGCCAAGATTGGCGGGAGGCCCCCTACGAGCAGTACTTC,CASSQDWREAPYEQYF
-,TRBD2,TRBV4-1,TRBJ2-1,TGCGCCAGCATCGAGGGACTAGCGGGAGGAAACAATGAGCAGTTCTTC,CASIEGLAGGNNEQFF
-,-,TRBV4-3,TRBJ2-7,TGCGCCAGCAGCCAAGCGTACACAGGGCTTTACGAGCAGTACTTC,CASSQAYTGLYEQYF
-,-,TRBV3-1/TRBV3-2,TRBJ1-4,TGTGCCAGCAGCTATAATGAAAAACTGTTTTTT,CASSYNEKLFF
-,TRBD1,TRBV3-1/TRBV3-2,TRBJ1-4,TGTGCCAGCAGCCTTGGGACAGGGCGGAGAGAAAAACTGTTTTTT,CASSLGTGRREKLFF
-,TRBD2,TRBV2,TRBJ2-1,TGTGCCAGCACCCCGATAGCGGGCTCCTACAATGAGCAGTTCTTC,CASTPIAGSYNEQFF
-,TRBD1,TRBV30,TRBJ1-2,TGTGCCTGCTGGGACAGGGGGCCGGATGGCTACACCTTC,CACWDRGPDGYTF
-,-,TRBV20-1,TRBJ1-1,TGCAGTGCTAGTAACAGGGACACTGAAGCTTTCTTT,CSASNRDTEAFF
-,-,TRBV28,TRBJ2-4,TGTGCCAGCAGTTCCCGACAGCCGGTGGCCAAAAACATTCAGTACTTC,CASSSRQPVAKNIQYF
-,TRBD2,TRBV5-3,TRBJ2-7,TGTGCCAGAAGCCGACGTCACGGAGCGGGATGGCCTGGTGAGCAGTACTTC,CARSRRHGAGWPGEQYF
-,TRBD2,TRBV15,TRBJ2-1,TGTGCCACCAGCAGACCCCGGGCTAGCGGGAGGGCCGGGGAGCAGTTCTTC,CATSRPRASGRAGEQFF
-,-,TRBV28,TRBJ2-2,TGTGCCAGCTCGGGACACTTGAACACCGGGGAGCTGTTTTTT,CASSGHLNTGELFF
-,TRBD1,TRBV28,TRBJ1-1,TGTGCCAGCAGGATGACGGGACAGCTCAGAGGCACTGAAGCTTTCTTT,CASRMTGQLRGTEAFF
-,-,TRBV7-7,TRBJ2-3,TGTGCTAGCAGCTTGCAGAACACAGATACGCAGTATTTT,CASSLQNTDTQYF
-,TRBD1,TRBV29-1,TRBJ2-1,TGCAGCGCTAGGACAGGGGGCTCCTACAATGAGCAGTTCTTC,CSARTGGSYNEQFF
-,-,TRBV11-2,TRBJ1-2,TGTGCCAGCAGCTCCTTAAGGAGGGACCCGAACTATGGCTACACCTTC,CASSSLRRDPNYGYTF
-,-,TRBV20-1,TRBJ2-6,TGCAGTGCTAGTCCAGTCTCGGGGGCCAACGTCCTGACTTTC,CSASPVSGANVLTF
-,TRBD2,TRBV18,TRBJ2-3,TGTGCCAGCTCACCACGAAAGCGGGAGTCAGATACGCAGTATTTT,CASSPRKRESDTQYF
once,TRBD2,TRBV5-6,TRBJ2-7,TGTGCCAGCAGCTTAGTAGCGGGAGCCAACGAGCAGTACTTC,CASSLVAGANEQYF
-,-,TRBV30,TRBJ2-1,TGTGCCTGGAGTCGGGGGTATGTGGTGGAGCAGTTCTTC,CAWSRGYVVEQFF
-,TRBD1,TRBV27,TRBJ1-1,TGTGCCAGCAGTTCGGACAGGGGTGGTCTCGGTGAAGCTTTCTTT,CASSSDRGGLGEAFF
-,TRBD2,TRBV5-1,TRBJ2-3,TGCGCCAGCAGCTTTCTAGCGGGGCTCACAGATACGCAGTATTTT,CASSFLAGLTDTQYF
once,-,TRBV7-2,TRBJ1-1,TGTGCCAGCAGCTCAGAACTAAACACTGAAGCTTTCTTT,CASSSELNTEAFF
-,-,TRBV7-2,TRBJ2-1,TGTGCCAGCAGCAACATCGGAGGAGTAGATGAGCAGTTCTTC,CASSNIGGVDEQFF
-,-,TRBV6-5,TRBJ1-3,TGTGCCAGCAGAGGGGCGGTGAACTCTGGAAACACCATATATTTT,CASRGAVNSGNTIYF
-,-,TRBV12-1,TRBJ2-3,TGTGCCAGCAGCTTCTCGGGACAGGGGCCAGATACGCAGTATTTT,CASSFSGQGPDTQYF
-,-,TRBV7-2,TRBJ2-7,TGTGCCAGCAGCTTACACCCCAGATCCGCTAGGGAGCAGTACTTC,CASSLHPRSAREQYF